Sequencing of this TCR beta chain was carried out in a study of Ad26.COV2.S vaccination and SARS-CoV-2 variants. At the level of the study: Sample donor was a member of the COV1001 Ad26.COV2.S trial arm. Ad26.COV2.S given intramuscularly, once or twice 56 days apart. Study outcomes and limitations: Comparable non-spike TCR breadth was observed in vaccine and placebo recipients. Using TCR breadth and depth analyses may have led to underestimated total T cell responses.

The CDR3 is 15 amino acids. The V gene end was trimmed by 4 bases and the J gene end by 7 bases; junction bases not matched to a gene: 8. The V gene's germline CDR1 is LGHDT and CDR2 YNNKEL (reference sequence). On this clone itself: Its cognate antigen is unknown.

This table comes from immunoSEQ multiplex PCR, and its TCRdb copy is limited to in-frame clones, with some not included. Of around 340,000 clones listed, approximately 90% are singletons. Treatment here: some 20 received Ad26.COV2.S at low or high dose, single or two shots; 5 received placebo; per-sample allocation not given. Sampling was done on day 63 after the first vaccine or placebo injection. The sequence came from a person aged 18 to 59 who received the Ad26.COV2.S COVID-19 vaccine or a placebo. V and J are TRBV3-1 (or the pseudogene TRBV3-2) and TRBJ2-1; 9 bases fit TRBD2. Sequenced material: peripheral blood, taken in a trial of Ad26.COV2.S vaccine versus placebo. The CDR3 DNA reads TGTGCCAGCAGCCCCTTAGCGGGAGCGGTGAATGAGCAGTTCTTC. Translation: CASSPLAGAVNEQFF.